This T cell receptor (beta chain) was captured by sequencing in a study of CXCR3-negative and CXCR3-positive naive CD8 T cells. Study overall: The total count of TRB reads reached about 150 million, and each library contributed about 1.5 +/- 0.3 million. Study-wide results and limits: With CXCR3 expression partially decreased after cryopreservation, most assays relied on fresh PBMCs. Both naive subsets showed comparably high diversity, and memory CD8+ cells showed much lower diversity.

Sorts that each held around 300,000 cells were run in triplicate for every CD8+ T cell subset. The TRB cDNA libraries were prepared by 5' RACE with UMI labels. TCRdb reprocessed the 5' RACE reads, keeping one entry per CDR3 protein, no DNA. The sample table sets out 60,000 or so distinct CDR3 sequences. Germline CDR1 is SQVTM and CDR2 is ANQGSEA. The CDR3 runs 16 residues. On this clonotype: Its target is unknown.

V and J are TRBV29-1 and TRBJ2-2; TCRdb names TRBD2, which stays unverified in the absence of DNA. The sequence was obtained from a human donor in good health. Some clones in this sample may be carry-over from other donors' samples. Sequenced sample: memory CD8+ T cells from blood. The CDR3 reads CSVVFLAGAYTGELFF.